A single sample gave rise to the 12 T cell receptor beta chains below, sequenced in a study of control samples from healthy donors and cancer patients. Profiling relied on immunoSEQ multiplex PCR, and the TCRdb table lists in-frame clones only, not all of them. The table lists approximately 110,000 clones, about nine tenths of them singletons. The sample taken for sequencing was blood. The receptors shown here come from a human donor in good health. The donor label of this sample is uncertain.

This chain joins TRBV7-9 and TRBJ1-4; 8 nucleotides agree with TRBD1. The CDR3 loop spans 15 amino acids. The ends lost 2 bases at V and 4 bases at J; junction bases unmatched: 3. Per the germline V gene, CDR1 is SEHNR and CDR2 is FQNEAQ (reference sequence). The CDR3 DNA is TGTGCCAGCAGCTTATGGGGACAGGTTAATGAAAAACTGTTTTTT. Translating gives CASSLWGQVNEKLFF.

This chain joins TRBV10-3 and TRBJ2-3; 9 nucleotides line up with TRBD1. CDR1 and CDR2 (germline): ENHRY, SYGVKD. The CDR3 length is 15 residues. V gave up 8 bases and J gave up 0 bases; unmatched junction bases: 6. In DNA form, the CDR3 reads TGTGCCATCGCTCCGGGACAGGGAAGCACAGATACGCAGTATTTT. This translates into CAIAPGQGSTDTQYF.

The chain is built from TRBV5-1 and TRBJ1-4, with a weak D call TRBD1 (6 bases). V dropped 6 bases and J dropped 10 bases, with 25 bases sitting between them. Germline CDR1 reads SGHRS; CDR2 reads YFSETQ. The length of the CDR3 is 16 residues. Here the CDR3 reads CASTSPGAPPGGKLFF. CDR3 nucleotides: TGCGCCAGCACCTCGCCAGGGGCCCCTCCCGGAGGAAAACTGTTTTTT.

The genes are TRBV9 and TRBJ2-3; D may be TRBD2 (5 bases). Germline lookup yields CDR1 SGDLS and CDR2 YYNGEE. The CDR3 sequence is 15 residues long. The ends were cut back, 3 bases at V and 3 bases at J, with 14 bases in the middle. The CDR3 DNA follows: TGTGCCAGCAGCGCCCAGTTTCGGAGGACAGATACGCAGTATTTT. Protein sequence: CASSAQFRRTDTQYF.

J is TRBJ1-2 and V is TRBV14, with unresolved D. CDR1 and CDR2 from the germline V gene are SGHDN and FVKESK. The CDR3 runs to 14 residues. V lost 4 bases and J 5 bases, leaving 14 bases between the germline ends. CDR3 DNA sequence: TGTGCCAGCAGCCTATTTGGGAAAGAATATGGCTACACCTTC. Translation gives CASSLFGKEYGYTF.

The chain couples TRBV19 to TRBJ1-5, with 10 bases lining up with TRBD1. This CDR3 is built from 14 residues. Germline assignment: CDR1 LNHDA and CDR2 SQIVND (reference sequence). V lost 6 bases and J lost 9; bases outside the gene matches: 8. The CDR3 loop reads CASSQTGQGTPQHF. CDR3 in DNA: TGTGCCAGTAGCCAAACGGGACAGGGGACGCCCCAGCATTTT.

This rearrangement joins TRBV7-9 to TRBJ2-7, with TRBD2 as a possible D gene (6 bases). This CDR3 is 14 amino acids long. Trimming took off 0 bases at V and 6 bases at J, with 12 bases between the two ends. The germline V gene encodes CDR1 SEHNR and CDR2 FQNEAQ (reference sequence). The CDR3 is CASSLASVEGEQYV. The CDR3 nucleotides read TGTGCCAGCAGCTTAGCTTCAGTGGAGGGCGAGCAGTACGTC.

J is TRBJ2-7 and V is TRBV24-1; D is perhaps TRBD1 or TRBD2 (5 bases each). The V end lost 3 bases, the J end lost 2 bases, and 10 bases lay between the germline ends. Germline lookup yields CDR1 KGHDR and CDR2 SFDVKD. This CDR3 comprises 14 residues. The CDR3 here is CATSDGDVAYEQYF. The DNA of the CDR3 is TGTGCCACCAGTGATGGGGACGTCGCCTACGAGCAGTACTTC.

The chain joins TRBV11-3 to TRBJ2-7; the D gene is possibly TRBD2 (6 bases). Trimming cost V 4 bases and J 0 bases, with 13 bases left between them. CDR3 size: 15 residues. From germline, CDR1 is SGHNT and CDR2 YENEEA. CDR3 sequence: CASSSGGTDSYEQYF. The CDR3 bases are TGTGCCAGCAGCTCTGGAGGGACGGACTCCTACGAGCAGTACTTC.

J is TRBJ1-5 and V is TRBV4-1, with a tentative D call TRBD1 (5 bases). The germline V and J ends were trimmed by 3 bases and 6 bases, with 9 bases remaining between them. The germline gives CDR1 MGHRA, CDR2 YSYEKL. The CDR3 runs to 13 residues. The CDR3 here is CASSQGGGQPQHF. DNA of the CDR3: TGCGCCAGCAGCCAGGGGGGAGGTCAGCCCCAGCATTTT.

The gene calls are TRBV27 and TRBJ2-7, with D tentatively TRBD1 (5 bases). The V end lost 2 bases, the J end lost 4 bases, and 9 bases lay between the germline ends. Germline V gives CDR1 MNHEY, CDR2 SMNVEV (reference sequence). This CDR3 contains 13 residues. The CDR3 DNA follows: TGTGCCAGCAGTTTAAGGGGCCCTTACGAGCAGTACTTC. Protein product: CASSLRGPYEQYF.

This chain connects TRBV9 to TRBJ2-5, with TRBD2 matching over 7 bases. From germline, CDR1 is SGDLS and CDR2 YYNGEE. V shed 2 bases, J shed 5 bases, and the junction held 3 bases outside the gene matches. The CDR3 extends over 13 amino acids. The CDR3 DNA sequence: TGTGCCAGCAGCGTGACTAGCAGGGAGACCCAGTACTTC. Its translation: CASSVTSRETQYF.